This is a list of T cell receptor beta chains from one sample in a study of control samples from healthy donors and cancer patients. The assay was immunoSEQ multiplex PCR, and TCRdb's table has in-frame clones only and misses some. The sample holds over 150,000 clones; about 94% are singletons and the top ten take 14%. The source material was PBMCs. The receptors here all came from a man aged 60 to 69 with colorectal cancer. The conserved cysteine and the conserved F or W are not part of the CDR3 here.

V,J,CDR3
TRBV5-6,TRBJ1-1,ASSKTGYAEAF
TRBV5-4,TRBJ2-3,ASNPGLETYTQY
TRBV6-2/TRBV6-3,TRBJ1-1,ASSYFKARAEAF
TRBV5-4,TRBJ2-3,ASSFGDYSTDTQY
TRBV4-2,TRBJ1-2,ASSQEGGIYGYT
TRBV10-3,TRBJ1-5,AIARQGEDQPQH
TRBV2,TRBJ1-1,ASTLQVTGGAF
TRBV2,TRBJ1-1,ASRWAVGRTEAF
TRBV11-2,TRBJ2-7,ASSGPYEQY
TRBV25-1,TRBJ1-1,ASSSSVPTEAF
TRBV30,TRBJ1-5,AWSRDSKSQPQH
TRBV3-1/TRBV3-2,TRBJ1-5,ASSQGGESQPQH
TRBV24-1,TRBJ2-3,ATSDLGQGPAKDTQY
TRBV7-9,TRBJ1-1,ASSPRRPGQGAEAF
TRBV9,TRBJ1-6,ASSVVPQNSPLH
TRBV18,TRBJ2-3,ASSPAYRVTDTQY
TRBV9,TRBJ2-3,ASSVAGGLSTDTQY
TRBV5-5,TRBJ1-4,ASSLTGQVQLF
TRBV7-7,TRBJ2-2,ASSLLWTDNTGELF
TRBV5-1,TRBJ2-7,ASSFAGSYEQY
TRBV5-4,TRBJ1-2,ASSLRTGGTYGYT
TRBV25-1,TRBJ1-3,ASSAGQGSSGNTIY
TRBV5-6,TRBJ1-1,ASSLSPRNTEAF
TRBV2,TRBJ1-5,ATGTGRNQPQH
TRBV5-5,TRBJ1-6,ASSLEGGDSPLH
TRBV16,TRBJ2-1,ASSQSGPYNEQF
TRBV24-1,TRBJ2-1,ATSDLTPAGGGEQF
TRBV30,TRBJ1-1,AWSVRDRMNTEAF